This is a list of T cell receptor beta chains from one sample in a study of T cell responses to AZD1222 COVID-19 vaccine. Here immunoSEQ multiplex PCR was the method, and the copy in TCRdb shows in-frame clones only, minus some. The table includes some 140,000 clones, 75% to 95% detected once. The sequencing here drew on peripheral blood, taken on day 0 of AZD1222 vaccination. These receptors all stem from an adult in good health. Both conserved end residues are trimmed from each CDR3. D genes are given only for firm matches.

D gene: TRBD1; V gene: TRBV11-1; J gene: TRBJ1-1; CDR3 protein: ASSFGTALNTEAF
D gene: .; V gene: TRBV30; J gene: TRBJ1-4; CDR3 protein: AWSVSEKLF
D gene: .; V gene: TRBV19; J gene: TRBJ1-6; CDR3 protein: ASSIGTGSHSPLH
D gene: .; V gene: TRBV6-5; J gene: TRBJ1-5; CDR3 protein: ASSQTGVGDQPQH
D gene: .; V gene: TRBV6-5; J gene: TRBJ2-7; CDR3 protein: ASSFRREYEQY
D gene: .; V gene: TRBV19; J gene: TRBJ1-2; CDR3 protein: ASTPLRGRHYGYT
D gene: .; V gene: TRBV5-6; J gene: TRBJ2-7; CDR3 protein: ASSLNLEPYEQY
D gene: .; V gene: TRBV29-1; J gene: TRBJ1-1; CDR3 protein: SVEVGGRSEAF
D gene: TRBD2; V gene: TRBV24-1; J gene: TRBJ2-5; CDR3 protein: ATSDSRLAGGPILKKETQY
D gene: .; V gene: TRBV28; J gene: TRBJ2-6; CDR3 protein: AISSIGANVLT
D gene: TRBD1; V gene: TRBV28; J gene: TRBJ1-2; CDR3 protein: ASSAPTGADT
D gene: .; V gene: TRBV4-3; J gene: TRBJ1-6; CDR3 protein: ASSQDQVSTGLH
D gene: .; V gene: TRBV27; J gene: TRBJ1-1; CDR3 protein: ASSLWGNTEAF
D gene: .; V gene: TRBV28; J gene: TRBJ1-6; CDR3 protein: ASNIFGQGSSPLH
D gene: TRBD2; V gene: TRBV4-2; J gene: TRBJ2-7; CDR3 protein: ASSQVLASGSYEQY
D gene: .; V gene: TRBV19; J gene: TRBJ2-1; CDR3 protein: ASSIGVGSSYNEQF
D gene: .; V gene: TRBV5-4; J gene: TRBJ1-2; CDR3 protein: ASSLWGDTNYGYT
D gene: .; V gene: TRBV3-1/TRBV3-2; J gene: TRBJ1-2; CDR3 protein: ASSQDGNYGYT
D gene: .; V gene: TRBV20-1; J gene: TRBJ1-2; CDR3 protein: SASGFYGYT
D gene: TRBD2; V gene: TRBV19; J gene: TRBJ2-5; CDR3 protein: ATRTSGETQY
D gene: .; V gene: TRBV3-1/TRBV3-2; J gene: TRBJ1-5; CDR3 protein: ASSQEPPRIGHQPQH
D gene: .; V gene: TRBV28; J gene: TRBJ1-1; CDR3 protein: ASSFQGRRAF
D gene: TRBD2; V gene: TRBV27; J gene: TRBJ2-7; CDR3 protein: ASSLLAGGSYEQY
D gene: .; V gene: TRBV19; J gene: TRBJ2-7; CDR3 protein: ASKLGPDTPYEQY
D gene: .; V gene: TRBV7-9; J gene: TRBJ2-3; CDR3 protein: ASSLALDTDTQY
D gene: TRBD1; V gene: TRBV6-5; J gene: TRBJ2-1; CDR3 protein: ASSPGTDNEQF
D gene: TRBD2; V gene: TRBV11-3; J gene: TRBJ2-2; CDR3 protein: ASSSRGREGVGTGELF
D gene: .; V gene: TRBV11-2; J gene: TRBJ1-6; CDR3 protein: ASSLAGGNNSPLH
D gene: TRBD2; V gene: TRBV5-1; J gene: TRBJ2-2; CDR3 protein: ASSLALAGGPSGELF
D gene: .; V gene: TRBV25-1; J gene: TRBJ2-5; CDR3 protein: ASSDVQAQETQY
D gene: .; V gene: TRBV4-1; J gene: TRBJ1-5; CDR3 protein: ASSQGGAHQPQH
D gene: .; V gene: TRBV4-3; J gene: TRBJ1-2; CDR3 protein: ASSFSSSSNGGHT
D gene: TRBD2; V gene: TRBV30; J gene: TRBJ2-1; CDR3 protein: AWSISGGSYNEQF
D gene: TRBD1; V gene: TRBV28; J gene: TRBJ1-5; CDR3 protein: ASSTQGSNQPQH
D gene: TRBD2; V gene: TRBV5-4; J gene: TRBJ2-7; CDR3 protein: ASRRGTSGGNEQY
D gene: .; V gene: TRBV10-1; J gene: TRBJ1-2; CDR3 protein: ASSAGRKKTNYGYT
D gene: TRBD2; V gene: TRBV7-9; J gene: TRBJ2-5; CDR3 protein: ASREGGGQETQY
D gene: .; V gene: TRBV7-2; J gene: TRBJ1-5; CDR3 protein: ASSPEINQPQH
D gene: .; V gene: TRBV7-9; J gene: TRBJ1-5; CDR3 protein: ASSLQENQPQH
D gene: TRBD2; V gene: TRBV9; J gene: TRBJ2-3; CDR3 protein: ASSPGLAGGTDTQY
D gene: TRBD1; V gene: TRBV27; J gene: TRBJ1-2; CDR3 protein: ASSFSGGSGYT
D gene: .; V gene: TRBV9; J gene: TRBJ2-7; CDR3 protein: ASSASLGSYEQY
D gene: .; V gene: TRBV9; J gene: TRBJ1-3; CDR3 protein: ASSPSGGNTIY
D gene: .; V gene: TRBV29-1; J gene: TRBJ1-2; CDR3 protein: SVERGNGYT